Listed below are T cell receptor beta chains from one sample, sequenced in a study of tumor and adjacent non-tumor tissue in lung cancer. TCRdb itself ran the multiplex PCR reads through MiXCR, one entry per CDR3 protein. The sample includes about 100,000 distinct CDR3 sequences, around three fifths of them seen just once. The source material was distant non-tumor lung tissue. The receptors originated from a man in his thirties or forties with non-small cell lung cancer. CDR3s include the opening cysteine and the closing phenylalanine or tryptophan. A D gene is named only where the DNA matches it firmly. Size is omitted from some rows. Given values are once, few, many or a class for expanded clones.

v_call: TRBV11-2
cdr3_length: 12
j_call: TRBJ2-1
d_call: .
clone_size: .
cdr3_aa: CANSVSYNEQFF
cdr3_nt: TGTGCCAACAGCGTTTCCTACAATGAGCAGTTCTTC

v_call: TRBV24-1
cdr3_length: 18
j_call: TRBJ2-1
d_call: TRBD1
clone_size: .
cdr3_aa: CATSDSTPGQGSYNEQFF
cdr3_nt: TGTGCCACCAGTGATTCCACCCCGGGACAGGGATCCTACAATGAGCAGTTCTTC

v_call: TRBV6-5
cdr3_length: 15
j_call: TRBJ2-3
d_call: TRBD2
clone_size: .
cdr3_aa: CASGYSRGVPNTQYF
cdr3_nt: TGTGCCAGTGGTTACTCGCGGGGGGTCCCAAATACGCAGTATTTT

v_call: TRBV11-3
cdr3_length: 16
j_call: TRBJ2-3
d_call: TRBD2
clone_size: .
cdr3_aa: CATSPRAGGRTYTQYF
cdr3_nt: TGTGCCACCAGCCCACGAGCGGGAGGGCGCACATATACGCAGTATTTT

v_call: TRBV20-1
cdr3_length: 14
j_call: TRBJ1-5
d_call: .
clone_size: many
cdr3_aa: CSAKDSVSNQPQHF
cdr3_nt: TGCAGTGCCAAGGACAGCGTAAGCAATCAGCCCCAGCATTTT

v_call: TRBV29-1
cdr3_length: 11
j_call: TRBJ1-2
d_call: .
clone_size: many
cdr3_aa: CSVAGSYGYTF
cdr3_nt: TGCAGCGTTGCCGGGAGCTATGGCTACACCTTC

v_call: TRBV6-5
cdr3_length: 17
j_call: TRBJ1-1
d_call: TRBD1
clone_size: .
cdr3_aa: CPSSKRTGGAYYTEAFF
cdr3_nt: TGTCCCAGCAGTAAGCGAACAGGGGGCGCCTATTACACTGAAGCATTCTTT

v_call: TRBV15
cdr3_length: 16
j_call: TRBJ2-3
d_call: TRBD2
clone_size: .
cdr3_aa: CATSRGEGRVTDTQYF
cdr3_nt: TGTGCCACCAGCAGAGGGGAGGGGCGAGTCACAGATACGCAGTATTTT

v_call: TRBV4-3
cdr3_length: 14
j_call: TRBJ2-7
d_call: .
clone_size: .
cdr3_aa: CASSHLTGAYEQYF
cdr3_nt: TGCGCCAGCAGCCACCTAACGGGGGCCTACGAGCAGTACTTT

v_call: TRBV5-1
cdr3_length: 14
j_call: TRBJ2-1
d_call: .
clone_size: .
cdr3_aa: CASSLGGSSNEQLF
cdr3_nt: TGCGCCAGCTCCCTGGGCGGTTCATCCAACGAGCAGTTATTC

v_call: TRBV29-1
cdr3_length: 13
j_call: TRBJ2-7
d_call: .
clone_size: .
cdr3_aa: CNVERQGSYEQYF
cdr3_nt: TGCAACGTTGAACGCCAGGGAAGTTACGAGCAGTACTTC

v_call: TRBV6-6
cdr3_length: 14
j_call: TRBJ2-5
d_call: .
clone_size: many
cdr3_aa: CASSGRGVEETQYF
cdr3_nt: TGTGCCAGCAGTGGAAGGGGGGTTGAGGAGACCCAGTACTTC

v_call: TRBV5-5
cdr3_length: 16
j_call: TRBJ1-1
d_call: .
clone_size: many
cdr3_aa: CASSHPPQTPNTEAFF
cdr3_nt: TGTGCCAGCAGCCATCCCCCGCAGACACCGAACACTGAAGCTTTCTTT

v_call: TRBV29-1
cdr3_length: 14
j_call: TRBJ2-5
d_call: TRBD2
clone_size: many
cdr3_aa: CSVDWRGVGETQYF
cdr3_nt: TGCAGCGTTGATTGGCGGGGGGTAGGCGAGACCCAGTACTTC

v_call: TRBV12-3/TRBV12-4
cdr3_length: 12
j_call: TRBJ2-1
d_call: .
clone_size: .
cdr3_aa: CASNFGIGEQFF
cdr3_nt: TGTGCCAGCAATTTCGGGATAGGGGAGCAGTTCTTC

v_call: TRBV4-1
cdr3_length: 16
j_call: TRBJ1-2
d_call: .
clone_size: .
cdr3_aa: CACSQVWERGLRGYTF
cdr3_nt: TGCGCATGCAGCCAAGTCTGGGAGAGGGGACTTCGGGGCTACACCTTC

v_call: TRBV5-4
cdr3_length: 15
j_call: TRBJ2-7
d_call: TRBD2
clone_size: many
cdr3_aa: CASSLRLAGDYEQYF
cdr3_nt: TGTGCCAGCAGCCTTCGACTAGCGGGGGACTACGAGCAGTACTTC

v_call: TRBV20-1
cdr3_length: 14
j_call: TRBJ2-2
d_call: TRBD2
clone_size: once
cdr3_aa: CSARVWVESGELPF
cdr3_nt: TGCAGTGCTCGTGTGTGGGTAGAAAGCGGGGAGCTGCCTTTT

v_call: TRBV6-1
cdr3_length: 13
j_call: TRBJ2-5
d_call: .
clone_size: many
cdr3_aa: CASSDSEGQTQYF
cdr3_nt: TGTGCCAGCAGTGACTCAGAAGGACAGACCCAGTACTTC

v_call: TRBV9
cdr3_length: 16
j_call: TRBJ2-2
d_call: TRBD2
clone_size: once
cdr3_aa: CDSSPEGLAGSGELFF
cdr3_nt: TGTGACAGCAGCCCCGAGGGGCTAGCGGGATCCGGGGAGCTGTTTTTT

v_call: TRBV12-3/TRBV12-4
cdr3_length: 15
j_call: TRBJ1-6
d_call: TRBD1
clone_size: many
cdr3_aa: CASRLEDRENSPLHF
cdr3_nt: TGTGCCAGCAGACTCGAGGACAGGGAAAATTCACCCCTCCACTTT

v_call: TRBV6-2/TRBV6-3
cdr3_length: 13
j_call: TRBJ2-4
d_call: .
clone_size: many
cdr3_aa: CASKAGGLNIQYF
cdr3_nt: TGTGCCAGCAAGGCAGGGGGGCTGAACATTCAGTACTTC

v_call: TRBV11-2
cdr3_length: 11
j_call: TRBJ2-5
d_call: .
clone_size: .
cdr3_aa: CTSSISGIQCF
cdr3_nt: TGTACCAGCAGCATCAGCGGAATCCAGTGCTTC

v_call: TRBV2
cdr3_length: 14
j_call: TRBJ1-5
d_call: .
clone_size: few
cdr3_aa: CASSERQQYQPQHF
cdr3_nt: TGTGCCAGCAGTGAGAGGCAGCAATATCAGCCCCAGCATTTT

v_call: TRBV6-5
cdr3_length: 13
j_call: TRBJ2-1
d_call: TRBD1
clone_size: once
cdr3_aa: CASRDRGLTEQFF
cdr3_nt: TGTGCCAGCCGAGACAGGGGGCTGACTGAGCAGTTCTTC

v_call: TRBV20-1
cdr3_length: 16
j_call: TRBJ1-5
d_call: TRBD1
clone_size: many
cdr3_aa: CSARVVSGQINQPQHF
cdr3_nt: TGCAGTGCTAGAGTAGTTTCGGGACAGATCAATCAGCCCCAGCATTTT

v_call: TRBV11-1
cdr3_length: 13
j_call: TRBJ2-5
d_call: .
clone_size: few
cdr3_aa: CASSGSFQETQYF
cdr3_nt: TGTGCCAGCAGCGGGTCATTTCAAGAGACCCAGTACTTC